These 30 T cell receptor beta chains were sequenced from one sample in a study of cytomegalovirus exposure and HLA in healthy donors. Primers: 60 Vbeta forward and 13 Jbeta reverse. TCRdb keeps only in-frame clones here, not all; method: immunoSEQ multiplex PCR. This table holds about 170,000 clones, approximately 80% found once. Sequenced sample: PBMCs. Every receptor here comes from a woman aged 50 to 60 in good health and CMV-seropositive.

The chain employs TRBV5-5 and TRBJ2-7, with D perhaps matching TRBD2 (5 bases). The CDR3 has 13 residues. Germline CDR1 reads SGHKS; CDR2 reads YYEKEE (reference sequence). The V gene lost 4 bases and the J gene lost 2 bases, with 10 bases spanning the gap. CDR3 in DNA: TGTGCCAGCAGCCGGGTCGGGACCTACGAGCAGTACTTC. Protein product: CASSRVGTYEQYF.

The rearrangement uses TRBV7-2 and TRBJ2-1; possibly TRBD2 for D (6 bases). With 7 bases removed from V and 6 bases from J, the gap between germline ends came to 16 bases. Per the germline V gene, CDR1 is SGHTA and CDR2 is FQGNSA. The CDR3 covers 14 residues. Here the CDR3 reads CASTWGIAVNEQFF. The CDR3 bases are TGTGCCAGCACTTGGGGGATAGCGGTCAATGAGCAGTTCTTC.

The chain is built from TRBV7-2 and TRBJ2-7; a possible D gene is TRBD2 (5 bases). Germline lookup yields CDR1 SGHTA and CDR2 FQGNSA. With 3 bases removed from V and 3 bases from J, the gap between germline ends came to 18 bases. This CDR3 has 16 residues. The CDR3 protein is CASSLGNSAILYEQYF. The CDR3 nucleotides read TGTGCCAGCAGCTTGGGGAATAGCGCCATCCTCTACGAGCAGTACTTC.

The chain employs TRBV7-2 and TRBJ2-1; 9 bases match TRBD1. Germline V CDR1 and CDR2: SGHTA, FQGNSA. The CDR3 has 16 amino acids. Trimming removed 5 bases from V and 4 bases from J; junction bases left unmatched: 9. CDR3 in amino acids: CASSAGQTGGYNEQFF. The CDR3, as DNA: TGTGCCAGCAGCGCTGGACAGACAGGGGGGTACAATGAGCAGTTCTTC.

This clone was observed a few times. As DNA, the CDR3 is TGTGCCTGGACGGGGACAGGGTTTGGCTACACCTTC. It yields the protein CAWTGTGFGYTF. The V and J genes are TRBV30 and TRBJ1-2; 9 nucleotides agree with TRBD1. V lost 4 bases, J lost 7 bases, and 4 bases stayed unmatched. CDR3 length equals 12 residues. CDR1 and CDR2 (germline): GTSNPN, SVGIG (reference sequence). Looking up the rest from reference TRBV30 and TRBJ1-2 gives the full variable domain: SQTIHQWPATLVQPVGSPLSLECTVEGTSNPNLYWYRQAAGRGLQLLFYSVGIGQISSEVPQNLSASRPQDRQFILSSKKLLLSDSGFYLCAWTGTGFGYTFGSGTRLTVV.

V gene TRBV9 combines with J gene TRBJ2-5; a possible D gene is TRBD1 (6 bases). The J call is in doubt because the DNA end fits TRBJ2-7 better. The CDR3 extends over 16 amino acids. Germline V CDR1 and CDR2: SGDLS, YYNGEE. The CDR3 DNA reads as TGTGCCAGCAGCGATACCCCGTACAGGGATACCTACGAGCAGTACTTC. Protein sequence: CASSDTPYRDTYEQYF.

The J gene is TRBJ2-2, the V gene TRBV19; weak D call: TRBD2 (5 bases). Germline loops: CDR1 LNHDA, CDR2 SQIVND (reference sequence). Trimming cost V 6 bases and J 8 bases, with 25 bases left between them. CDR3 size: 17 residues. CDR3 residues: CASSIEVFRGIPGELFF. The CDR3 DNA is TGTGCCAGTAGCATCGAGGTGTTTCGGGGTATCCCGGGGGAGCTGTTTTTT.

The CDR3 loop is CASSLGGQGGYEQYF. The CDR3 DNA is TGTGCCAGCAGCTTAGGGGGGCAGGGTGGGTACGAGCAGTACTTC. The V gene is TRBV7-9, the J gene TRBJ2-5; tentatively, D is TRBD1 (6 bases). The J call may be wrong; the DNA end is better matched by TRBJ2-7. From germline, CDR1 is SEHNR and CDR2 FQNEAQ (reference sequence). The CDR3 is 15 amino acids.

This chain links TRBV5-4 with TRBJ2-7, with 13 bases aligning to TRBD2. The CDR3 is made up of 16 amino acids. CDR1 and CDR2 from the germline V gene are SGHNT and YYREEE (reference sequence). Germline trimming cut 0 bases from V and 5 bases from J; bases unmatched to any gene: 5. CDR3 region: CASSLGRTSGSHEQYF. CDR3 coding DNA: TGTGCCAGCAGCTTGGGAAGGACTAGCGGGAGTCACGAGCAGTACTTC. The variable domain in full, completed from reference TRBV5-4 and TRBJ2-7, reads ETGVTQSPTHLIKTRGQQVTLRCSSQSGHNTVSWYQQALGQGPQFIFQYYREEENGRGNFPPRFSGLQFPNYSSELNVNALELDDSALYLCASSLGRTSGSHEQYFGPGTRLTVT.

In this sample, this clone turned up a few times. The rearrangement links TRBV5-5 to TRBJ1-5; tentative D call: TRBD1 (6 bases). Trimming pared 4 bases from V and 1 base from J, leaving 12 bases between. CDR1 and CDR2 from the germline V gene are SGHKS and YYEKEE (reference sequence). The CDR3 consists of 15 residues. CDR3 sequence reads: CASSRGTGSNQPQHF. Here the CDR3 DNA reads TGTGCCAGCAGCAGGGGAACAGGGAGCAATCAGCCCCAGCATTTT.

The CDR3, as DNA: TGTGCCAGTACCCTGGCAGGGCATGGCTACACCTTC. Protein sequence: CASTLAGHGYTF. This sequence joins TRBV19 and TRBJ1-2, with a tentative D call TRBD1 (5 bases). The germline V gene has CDR1 LNHDA and CDR2 SQIVND (reference sequence). The CDR3 length is 12 residues. The V end was cut by 7 bases, the J end by 6 bases, with 12 bases between. Supplemented by reference TRBV19 and TRBJ1-2, the full variable domain reads DGGITQSPKYLFRKEGQNVTLSCEQNLNHDAMYWYRQDPGQGLRLIYYSQIVNDFQKGDIAEGYSVSREKKESFPLTVTSAQKNPTAFYLCASTLAGHGYTFGSGTRLTVV.

This chain joins TRBV7-9 and TRBJ1-1; no clear D. The CDR3 runs to 11 residues. The germline V gene has CDR1 SEHNR and CDR2 FQNEAQ (reference sequence). Trimming shortened V by 5 bases and J by 5 bases, and 6 bases separated the two germline ends. The CDR3 sequence is CASSGRTEAFF. The CDR3 region has the DNA TGTGCCAGCAGCGGGAGGACTGAAGCTTTCTTT.

The chain has TRBV10-3 and TRBJ2-7, with TRBD2 matching over 8 bases. Germline V gene lookup returns CDR1 ENHRY and CDR2 SYGVKD. The CDR3 sequence is 14 residues long. The V gene end was trimmed by 2 bases and the J gene end by 3 bases; junction bases not matched to a gene: 3. In DNA form, the CDR3 reads TGTGCCATCAGTGAGCCGGGGGGGAGCTACGAGCAGTACTTC. As protein: CAISEPGGSYEQYF.

V gene TRBV5-5 combines with J gene TRBJ1-1; D is undetermined. V lost 4 bases, J lost 0 bases, and 16 bases lay in between. The germline V gene encodes CDR1 SGHKS and CDR2 YYEKEE (reference sequence). This CDR3 region has 16 residues. The CDR3 here is CASSPDAGLVNTEAFF. CDR3 coding DNA: TGTGCCAGCAGCCCCGACGCGGGTCTGGTGAACACTGAAGCTTTCTTT.

The chain is built from TRBV19 and TRBJ1-4; 7 positions agree with TRBD1. The CDR3 extends over 15 amino acids. The germline V gene encodes CDR1 LNHDA and CDR2 SQIVND (reference sequence). With 5 bases clipped from V and 0 bases from J, the junction kept 3 bases outside the gene matches. CDR3 bases: TGTGCCAGTAGTGGGCAGGGGGCAACTAATGAAAAACTGTTTTTT. It translates to CASSGQGATNEKLFF.

The chain links TRBV5-5 to TRBJ1-2; D call uncertain. V was pared by 2 bases and J by 2 bases, with 25 bases between. CDR1 SGHKS and CDR2 YYEKEE come from the germline V gene (reference sequence). The CDR3 is 19 residues long. The DNA for the CDR3 is TGTGCCAGCAGCTTAGAAATACGGGGAATTCAAACAGAGAACTATGGCTACACCTTC. As protein: CASSLEIRGIQTENYGYTF.

V and J are TRBV7-8 and TRBJ1-1, with D maybe TRBD1 (5 bases). The CDR3 covers 15 residues. From germline, CDR1 is SGHVS and CDR2 FQNEAQ. Trimming removed 1 base at V and 5 bases at J, with 14 bases between. The DNA of the CDR3 is TGTGCCAGCAGCTTAGTCCTTGGGGGGGGAACTGAAGCTTTCTTT. It is translated as CASSLVLGGGTEAFF.

This clone has only one observation. This rearrangement joins TRBV7-2 to TRBJ1-6; 8 nucleotides line up with TRBD1. V was clipped by 1 base and J by 11 bases; unmatched bases: 4. The CDR3 loop spans 14 amino acids. Germline-derived CDR1 and CDR2 are SGHTA and FQGNSA. This chain's CDR3 is CASSLDRGRPPLHF. The CDR3 DNA reads as TGTGCCAGCAGCTTAGACAGGGGGAGGCCACCCCTCCACTTT.

The J gene is TRBJ2-7, the V gene TRBV5-4; 12 bases align to TRBD2. After removal of 0 bases from V and 2 bases from J, the junction contained 3 bases not matched to a gene. The length of the CDR3 is 16 residues. The V gene's germline CDR1 is SGHNT and CDR2 YYREEE (reference sequence). This CDR3 reads CASSLGLAGAPYEQYF. CDR3 coding DNA: TGTGCCAGCAGCTTGGGACTAGCGGGGGCCCCCTACGAGCAGTACTTC.

The genes are TRBV7-3 and TRBJ1-2; no reliable D call. Germline V gene sequence: CDR1 SGHTA, CDR2 FQGTGA. This CDR3 is built from 13 residues. Trimming took off 0 bases at V and 12 bases at J, with 14 bases between the two ends. The CDR3 sequence: CASSLTPDFQDTF. CDR3 DNA: TGTGCCAGCAGCTTAACTCCGGATTTCCAGGACACCTTC.

V and J are TRBV2 and TRBJ1-2; D unresolved. This CDR3 comprises 12 residues. The V and J ends lost 6 bases and 5 bases respectively, with 10 bases between them. Per the germline V gene, CDR1 is SNHLY and CDR2 is FYNNEI. DNA of the CDR3: TGTGCCAGCAGGGCGGTCATGTATGGCTACACCTTC. Protein: CASRAVMYGYTF.

The chain is built from TRBV19 and TRBJ1-2, with a possible D match to TRBD1 (6 bases). The germline CDR1 and CDR2 sequences are LNHDA and SQIVND (reference sequence). Trimming shortened V by 5 bases and J by 5 bases, and 15 bases separated the two germline ends. This CDR3 is built from 14 residues. The CDR3 nucleotides are TGTGCCAGTAGTGAATCGGCCCAGGGGTATGGCTACACCTTC. It encodes CASSESAQGYGYTF.

The gene calls are TRBV20-1 and TRBJ2-7, with 7 positions matching TRBD1. CDR1 is DFQATT, CDR2 SNEGSKA, per germline (reference sequence). The CDR3 loop spans 11 amino acids. V shed 3 bases, J shed 7 bases, and the junction held 3 bases outside the gene matches. The CDR3 DNA follows: TGCAGTGCTAGCCCCAGGGGGGAGCAGTACTTC. Translated: CSASPRGEQYF.

In DNA, the CDR3 is TGCGCCAGCAATAGGGGCGCAGAAAATTCACCCCTCCACTTT. Translated, it gives CASNRGAENSPLHF. This chain uses TRBV10-2 with TRBJ1-6; a possible D gene is TRBD1 (5 bases). This CDR3 region has 14 residues. V was cut by 7 bases and J by 7 bases, with 14 bases left in between. CDR1 is WSHSY and CDR2 is SAAADI in the germline V gene.

The gene calls are TRBV19 and TRBJ2-2; no reliable D call. The CDR3 contains 12 residues. Germline V CDR1 and CDR2: LNHDA, SQIVND (reference sequence). V lost 1 base and J lost 7, with 4 bases in between. The DNA for the CDR3 is TGTGCCAGTAGTATAGTGAGCGGGGAGCTGTTTTTT. Its protein product is CASSIVSGELFF.

This chain connects TRBV11-2 to TRBJ2-7; 8 positions match TRBD2. With 5 bases clipped from V and 3 bases from J, the junction kept 9 bases outside the gene matches. This CDR3 is 15 amino acids long. Per the germline V gene, CDR1 is SGHAT and CDR2 is FQNNGV. The CDR3 protein is CASSPQRELSYEQYF. The DNA of the CDR3 is TGTGCCAGCAGCCCTCAGCGGGAGTTAAGCTACGAGCAGTACTTC.

This clone has just one count. This chain links TRBV21-1 with TRBJ2-7; the table's D call TRBD2 went unverified against the DNA. TRBV21-1 is listed as a pseudogene. This CDR3 has 16 amino acids. CDR3 sequence: CASSKVWGDQASEQYF. Written as DNA, the CDR3 is TGTGCCAGCAGCAAAGTCTGGGGGGACCAGGCGTCCGAGCAGTACTTC.

V usage is TRBV6-1 and J usage is TRBJ1-2; 9 nucleotides agree with TRBD1. The CDR3 contains 16 residues. V lost 2 bases and J lost 8; bases outside the gene matches: 12. CDR1 and CDR2 from the germline V gene are MNHNS and SASEGT. The CDR3 here is CASSETTGGPLSGYTF. The CDR3 DNA is TGTGCCAGCAGTGAAACTACAGGGGGCCCTCTCAGCGGCTACACCTTC.

The chain recombines TRBV6-5 with TRBJ1-3; D gene uncertain. Looked up from germline, CDR1 is MNHEY and CDR2 is SVGAGI. CDR3 size: 14 residues. V was cut by 5 bases and J by 0 bases, with 8 bases left in between. The CDR3 region has the DNA TGTGCCAGCAGTACCGGGATCTCTGGAAACACCATATATTTT. It encodes CASSTGISGNTIYF.

The gene calls are TRBV6-1 and TRBJ2-1; D may be TRBD1 (5 bases). V lost 2 bases to trimming and J lost 2 bases, with 7 bases between them. The CDR3 is 14 amino acids. Germline V gene data show CDR1 as MNHNS and CDR2 as SASEGT. The CDR3 nucleotides are TGTGCCAGCAGTGAAATCAGGGCCTACAATGAGCAGTTCTTC. Protein: CASSEIRAYNEQFF.